These 28 T cell receptor beta chains were all obtained from the same sample, sequenced in a study of T cell responses to AZD1222 COVID-19 vaccine. Using immunoSEQ multiplex PCR, the repertoire was profiled, and TCRdb retains in-frame clones only, with some absent. The table lists 120,000 or so clones, over 75% of them singletons, with approximately 7.5% in the top ten. The sequenced sample was peripheral blood, obtained on day 0 of AZD1222 vaccination. All receptors come from an adult in good health.

The chain joins TRBV4-1 to TRBJ2-1; 7 bases map to TRBD2. The germline V gene encodes CDR1 MGHRA and CDR2 YSYEKL. CDR3 length: 16 residues. Trimming cost V 6 bases and J 6 bases; bases outside gene matches: 14. DNA of the CDR3: TGCGCCAGCAGGCGGGACTCTGGCGGGGGTCTCAATGAGCAGTTCTTC. This gives the protein CASRRDSGGGLNEQFF.

The gene calls are TRBV15 and TRBJ2-5, with D uncertain. Germline lookup yields CDR1 LNHNV and CDR2 YYDKDF (reference sequence). The CDR3 spans 16 residues. Trimming pared 0 bases from V and 1 base from J, leaving 12 bases between. CDR3 nucleotides: TGTGCCACCAGCAGAGACTTCCAGCTATTCCAAGAGACCCAGTACTTC. Translation gives CATSRDFQLFQETQYF.

This chain uses TRBV2 with TRBJ1-2, with D hard to call. There are 17 residues in the CDR3. CDR1 SNHLY and CDR2 FYNNEI come from the germline V gene. V shed 6 bases and J shed 0 bases, with 20 bases lying between them. The CDR3 nucleotides are TGTGCCAGCAGCGCGCAGCGGGTAACCCCAGCTAACTATGGCTACACCTTC. This translates into CASSAQRVTPANYGYTF.

The CDR3 is CATSDGGGRPGELFF. The CDR3 DNA reads as TGTGCCACCAGTGATGGGGGGGGGAGACCCGGGGAGCTGTTTTTT. The chain carries TRBV24-1 and TRBJ2-2; 7 nucleotides match TRBD2. Germline assignment: CDR1 KGHDR and CDR2 SFDVKD. V dropped 3 bases and J dropped 6; count of bases not matched to a gene: 6. The CDR3 sequence is 15 residues long.

V gene TRBV27 combines with J gene TRBJ1-2; a weak D match, TRBD1 (5 bases). V lost 6 bases and J 2 bases, leaving 10 bases between the germline ends. Per the germline V gene, CDR1 is MNHEY and CDR2 is SMNVEV (reference sequence). This CDR3 spans 13 amino acids. The CDR3 DNA follows: TGTGCCAGCAGGGGGCAGGAGAACTATGGCTACACCTTC. Its protein is CASRGQENYGYTF.

This clone has more than one count but fewer than ten. V is TRBV7-8 and J is TRBJ1-5; D is unresolved. V was pared by 1 base and J by 0 bases, with 16 bases between. The germline gives CDR1 SGHVS, CDR2 FQNEAQ. The CDR3 consists of 18 residues. CDR3 nucleotide sequence: TGTGCCAGCAGCTTAGGGGCTGGGCAGGCGTATAGCAATCAGCCCCAGCATTTT. It codes for CASSLGAGQAYSNQPQHF. Full variable domain (rest looked up from reference TRBV7-8 and TRBJ1-5): GAGVSQSPRYKVAKRGQDVALRCDPISGHVSLFWYQQALGQGPEFLTYFQNEAQLDKSGLPSDRFFAERPEGSVSTLKIQRTQQEDSAVYLCASSLGAGQAYSNQPQHFGDGTRLSIL.

The rearrangement uses TRBV20-1 and TRBJ2-2; no clear D. Trimming cost V 3 bases and J 2 bases, with 13 bases left between them. Germline V gene data show CDR1 as DFQATT and CDR2 as SNEGSKA (reference sequence). The CDR3 loop spans 15 amino acids. The CDR3 loop reads CSASPLNINTGELFF. In nucleotides, the CDR3 is TGCAGTGCTAGTCCCCTTAACATTAACACCGGGGAGCTGTTTTTT.

The rearrangement links TRBV7-9 to TRBJ2-1, with TRBD2 matching over 9 bases. The CDR3 is 15 residues long. With V trimmed by 3 bases and J by 2 bases, 2 bases remained unmatched. The germline V gene encodes CDR1 SEHNR and CDR2 FQNEAQ (reference sequence). CDR3 sequence (DNA): TGTGCCAGCAGCTTTTTAGCGGGGGCCTACAATGAGCAGTTCTTC. Translation gives CASSFLAGAYNEQFF.

The V and J genes are TRBV9 and TRBJ1-4, with 8 positions matching TRBD1. Germline V lookup: CDR1 SGDLS, CDR2 YYNGEE. The CDR3 consists of 14 residues. V dropped 3 bases and J dropped 8; count of bases not matched to a gene: 6. The CDR3 DNA reads as TGTGCCAGCAGCGACGGGACAGGACGCGAAAAACTGTTTTTT. This translates into CASSDGTGREKLFF. Combining the CDR3 with reference TRBV9 and TRBJ1-4 gives the whole variable domain DSGVTQTPKHLITATGQRVTLRCSPRSGDLSVYWYQQSLDQGLQFLIQYYNGEERAKGNILERFSAQQFPDLHSELNLSSLELGDSALYFCASSDGTGREKLFFGSGTQLSVL.

This chain uses TRBV27 with TRBJ2-1; 11 positions match TRBD2. The germline V gene encodes CDR1 MNHEY and CDR2 SMNVEV (reference sequence). The length of the CDR3 is 17 residues. Trimming cost V 5 bases and J 5 bases; bases outside gene matches: 11. The CDR3 DNA is TGTGCCAGCAGTCTCCCGGACCCTAGCGGGAGGAACAATGAGCAGTTCTTC. Translating it yields CASSLPDPSGRNNEQFF.

This chain uses TRBV4-2 with TRBJ2-5, with 10 bases identical to TRBD2. This CDR3 has 16 amino acids. With 6 bases clipped from V and 2 bases from J, the junction kept 9 bases outside the gene matches. Per the germline V gene, CDR1 is LGHNA and CDR2 is YNFKEQ. CDR3 sequence: CASRLGLAGEQETQYF. The CDR3 nucleotides are TGTGCCAGCAGGCTTGGTCTAGCGGGAGAACAAGAGACCCAGTACTTC.

The genes are TRBV11-2 and TRBJ2-3; TRBD2 agrees at 9 bases. Germline V gene lookup returns CDR1 SGHAT and CDR2 FQNNGV. The CDR3 loop spans 16 amino acids. The junction had 9 bases not matched to a gene; V was cut back by 5 bases and J by 3 bases. CDR3 nucleotides: TGTGCCAGCAGCCCGGAATGGCGGGAGGGGACAGATACGCAGTATTTT. This translates into CASSPEWREGTDTQYF. The variable domain in full, with the rest retrieved from reference TRBV11-2 and TRBJ2-3, is EAGVAQSPRYKIIEKRQSVAFWCNPISGHATLYWYQQILGQGPKLLIQFQNNGVVDDSQLPKDRFSAERLKGVDSTLKIQPAKLEDSAVYLCASSPEWREGTDTQYFGPGTRLTVL.

The CDR3 loop reads CASSQDGRVYEQYF. CDR3 coding DNA: TGCGCCAGCAGCCAAGATGGTCGGGTCTACGAGCAGTACTTC. This chain links TRBV4-1 with TRBJ2-7; the D is unclear. The length of the CDR3 is 14 residues. Germline V gives CDR1 MGHRA, CDR2 YSYEKL. V lost 0 bases and J 3 bases, leaving 9 bases between the germline ends.

V usage is TRBV28 and J usage is TRBJ1-2, with TRBD1 as a possible D gene (5 bases). The length of the CDR3 is 16 residues. From germline, CDR1 is MDHEN and CDR2 SYDVKM. Trimming removed 3 bases at V and 0 bases at J, with 14 bases between. The CDR3 protein is CASSLIAGGANYGYTF. The CDR3, as DNA: TGTGCCAGCAGTTTGATCGCGGGGGGAGCTAACTATGGCTACACCTTC.

V usage is TRBV6-5 and J usage is TRBJ1-1; tentatively, D is TRBD1 (5 bases). This CDR3 comprises 13 residues. The V gene lost 4 bases and the J gene lost 5 bases, with 11 bases spanning the gap. Germline V gene lookup returns CDR1 MNHEY and CDR2 SVGAGI. The CDR3 DNA sequence: TGTGCCAGCAGTTCGTTGTGGGGGACTGAAGCTTTCTTT. Translated: CASSSLWGTEAFF.

The CDR3 DNA follows: TGTGCCAGCAGTTCGGCCGGGACAGGGAAAGGCGAGCAGTACTTC. Its translation is CASSSAGTGKGEQYF. This chain uses TRBV27 with TRBJ2-7, with TRBD1 matching 9 bases. Germline V gene lookup returns CDR1 MNHEY and CDR2 SMNVEV (reference sequence). The CDR3 has 15 amino acids. J lost 6 bases, V lost 4 bases, and 10 bases had no gene match.

The V and J genes are TRBV30 and TRBJ1-3, with 7 bases that match TRBD1. This CDR3 has 15 residues. The V gene end was trimmed by 5 bases and the J gene end by 3 bases; junction bases not matched to a gene: 10. CDR1 is GTSNPN, CDR2 SVGIG, per germline (reference sequence). CDR3 coding DNA: TGTGCCTGGGGACCCCAGAGGGGGCTTGGAAACACCATATATTTT. It specifies CAWGPQRGLGNTIYF.

This chain uses TRBV5-1 with TRBJ2-1, with 11 bases fitting TRBD2. CDR3 length: 15 residues. The germline gives CDR1 SGHRS, CDR2 YFSETQ. V was clipped by 4 bases and J by 6 bases; unmatched bases: 6. CDR3 amino acids: CASSPLAGGGNEQFF. CDR3 DNA: TGCGCCAGCAGCCCATTAGCGGGAGGGGGCAATGAGCAGTTCTTC.

V is TRBV18 and J is TRBJ2-1; D remains unclear. This CDR3 comprises 13 residues. Between the trimmed V and J ends, which lost 5 bases and 5 bases, there was a span of 10 bases. Germline loops: CDR1 KGHSH, CDR2 LQKENI. DNA of the CDR3: TGTGCCAGCTCAACAAGACACGACAATGAGCAGTTCTTC. Its protein product is CASSTRHDNEQFF.

This sequence joins TRBV6-5 and TRBJ1-1, with no clear D. CDR1 is MNHEY and CDR2 is SVGAGI in the germline V gene. This CDR3 contains 13 residues. Trimming cost V 1 base and J 2 bases, with 5 bases left between them. CDR3 coding DNA: TGTGCCAGCAGTTACTGGGAAAACACTGAAGCTTTCTTT. Its protein is CASSYWENTEAFF.

This chain uses TRBV2 with TRBJ2-7, with 7 bases matching TRBD1. V lost 6 bases, J lost 3 bases, and 2 bases stayed unmatched. This CDR3 has 12 residues. Germline lookup yields CDR1 SNHLY and CDR2 FYNNEI. CDR3 in DNA: TGTGCCAGCAGGGGGACAGACTACGAGCAGTACTTC. Its protein product is CASRGTDYEQYF.

This chain connects TRBV5-1 to TRBJ1-3; a possible D gene is TRBD1 (6 bases). The CDR3 has 13 amino acids. V lost 4 bases and J 7 bases, leaving 12 bases between the germline ends. Looked up from germline, CDR1 is SGHRS and CDR2 is YFSETQ. The CDR3, as DNA: TGCGCCAGCAGCCAAGAACAGGGTAACACCATATATTTT. This translates into CASSQEQGNTIYF.

The J gene is TRBJ1-3, the V gene TRBV11-2; D not resolved. The CDR3 runs to 14 residues. Germline-derived CDR1 and CDR2 are SGHAT and FQNNGV. V lost 8 bases to trimming and J lost 0 bases, with 11 bases between them. CDR3 loop: CASGRLNSGNTIYF. The DNA of the CDR3 is TGTGCCAGCGGACGCCTCAACTCTGGAAACACCATATATTTT.

The chain employs TRBV6-4 and TRBJ2-1; tentatively, D is TRBD1 (6 bases). CDR1 is MRHNA, CDR2 SNTAGT, per germline. V gave up 5 bases and J gave up 5 bases, with 13 bases separating them. The CDR3 length is 14 residues. For the CDR3, the DNA is TGTGCCAGCAGTCACAGGGTTAGTAACAATGAGCAGTTCTTC. Translation gives CASSHRVSNNEQFF.

The CDR3 loop reads CASSLVRTQPQHF. The DNA for the CDR3 is TGTGCCAGCAGCTTGGTCAGAACGCAGCCCCAGCATTTT. The chain has TRBV5-8 and TRBJ1-5; no firm D call. CDR3 length equals 13 residues. V was trimmed by 0 bases and J by 7 bases, leaving 8 bases between them. Germline values: CDR1 SGHTS, CDR2 YDEGEE.

The chain employs TRBV6-2 or TRBV6-3 and TRBJ1-2, with a tentative D call TRBD1 (5 bases). CDR1 is MNHEY, CDR2 SVGEGT, per germline. There are 14 residues in the CDR3. Between the trimmed V and J ends, which lost 6 bases and 6 bases, there was a span of 17 bases. This chain's CDR3 is CASSDGRGSDGYTF. In DNA, the CDR3 is TGTGCCAGCAGCGACGGTCGGGGGTCGGATGGCTACACCTTC.

The chain employs TRBV23-1 and TRBJ2-2, with D perhaps given as TRBD1 or TRBD2 (6 bases each). TRBV23-1 is an ORF, and what it does is uncertain. Deletions cut 3 bases from V and 3 bases from J, with 20 bases between. This CDR3 is built from 18 residues. The DNA of the CDR3 is TGCGCCAGCAGTCACCGACGGCGGGAATGGGGGCACACCGGGGAGCTGTTTTTT. Protein product: CASSHRRREWGHTGELFF.

This sequence joins TRBV11-3 and TRBJ2-2; D perhaps matches TRBD1 (5 bases). This CDR3 spans 14 amino acids. V was trimmed by 4 bases and J by 5 bases, leaving 11 bases between them. CDR1 and CDR2 (germline): SGHNT, YENEEA. Here the CDR3 reads CASSSTRVTGELFF. The CDR3 DNA reads TGTGCCAGCAGCTCAACCAGGGTTACCGGGGAGCTGTTTTTT.